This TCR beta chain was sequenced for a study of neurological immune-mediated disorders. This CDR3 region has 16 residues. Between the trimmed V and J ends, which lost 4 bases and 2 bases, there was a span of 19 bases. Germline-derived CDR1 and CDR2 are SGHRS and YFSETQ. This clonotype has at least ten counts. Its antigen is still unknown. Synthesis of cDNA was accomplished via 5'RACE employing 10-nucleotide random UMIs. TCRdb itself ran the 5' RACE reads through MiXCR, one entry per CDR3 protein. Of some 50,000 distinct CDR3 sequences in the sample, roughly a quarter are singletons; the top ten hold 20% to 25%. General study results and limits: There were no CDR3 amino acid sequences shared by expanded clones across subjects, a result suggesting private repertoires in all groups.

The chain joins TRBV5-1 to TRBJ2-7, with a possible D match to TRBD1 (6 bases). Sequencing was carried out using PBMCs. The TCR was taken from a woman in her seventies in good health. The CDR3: CASSPPPTGRTYEQYF. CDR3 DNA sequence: TGCGCCAGCAGCCCCCCCCCCACAGGGAGAACCTACGAGCAGTACTTC.